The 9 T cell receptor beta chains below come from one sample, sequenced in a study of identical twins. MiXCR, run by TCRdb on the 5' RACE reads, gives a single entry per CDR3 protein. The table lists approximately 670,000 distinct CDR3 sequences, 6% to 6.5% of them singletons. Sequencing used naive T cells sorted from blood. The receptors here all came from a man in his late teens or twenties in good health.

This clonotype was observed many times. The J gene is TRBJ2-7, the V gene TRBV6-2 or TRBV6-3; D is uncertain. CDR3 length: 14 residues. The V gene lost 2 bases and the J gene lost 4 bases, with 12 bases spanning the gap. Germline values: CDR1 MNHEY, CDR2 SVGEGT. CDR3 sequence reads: CASSYGTGEYEQYF. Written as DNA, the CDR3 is TGTGCCAGCAGTTACGGCACTGGGGAATACGAGCAGTACTTC.

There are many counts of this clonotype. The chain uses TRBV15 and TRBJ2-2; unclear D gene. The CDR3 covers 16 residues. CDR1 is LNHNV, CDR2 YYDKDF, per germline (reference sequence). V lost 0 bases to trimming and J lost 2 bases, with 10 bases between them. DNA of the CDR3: TGTGCCACCAGCAGAGATCCAGGACCAAACACCGGGGAGCTGTTTTTT. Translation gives CATSRDPGPNTGELFF.

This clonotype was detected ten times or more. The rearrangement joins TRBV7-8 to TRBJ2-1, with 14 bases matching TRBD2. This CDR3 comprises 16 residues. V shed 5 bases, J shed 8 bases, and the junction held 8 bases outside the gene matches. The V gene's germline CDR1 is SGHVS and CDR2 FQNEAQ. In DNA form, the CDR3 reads TGTGCCAGCAGCCTACCCGGGACTAGCGGGAGCGATGAGCAGTTCTTC. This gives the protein CASSLPGTSGSDEQFF. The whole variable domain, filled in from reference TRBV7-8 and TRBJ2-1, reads GAGVSQSPRYKVAKRGQDVALRCDPISGHVSLFWYQQALGQGPEFLTYFQNEAQLDKSGLPSDRFFAERPEGSVSTLKIQRTQQEDSAVYLCASSLPGTSGSDEQFFGPGTRLTVL.

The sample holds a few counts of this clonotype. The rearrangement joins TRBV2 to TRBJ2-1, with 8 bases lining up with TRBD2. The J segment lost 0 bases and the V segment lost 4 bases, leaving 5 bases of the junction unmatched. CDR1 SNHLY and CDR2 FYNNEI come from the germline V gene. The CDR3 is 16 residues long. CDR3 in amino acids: CASSVDSGSSYNEQFF. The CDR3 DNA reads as TGTGCCAGCAGTGTGGACAGCGGGAGCTCCTACAATGAGCAGTTCTTC.

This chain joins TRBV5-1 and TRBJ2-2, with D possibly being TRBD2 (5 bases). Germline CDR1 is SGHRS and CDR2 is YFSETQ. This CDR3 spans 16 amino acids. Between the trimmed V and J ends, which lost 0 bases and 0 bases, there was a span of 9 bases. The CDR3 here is CASSLGPSPNTGELFF. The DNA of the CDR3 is TGCGCCAGCAGCTTGGGGCCTAGCCCGAACACCGGGGAGCTGTTTTTT.

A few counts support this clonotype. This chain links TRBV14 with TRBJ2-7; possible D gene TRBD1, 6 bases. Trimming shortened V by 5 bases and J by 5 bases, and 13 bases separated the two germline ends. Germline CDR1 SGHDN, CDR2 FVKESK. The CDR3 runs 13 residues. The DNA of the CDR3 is TGTGCCAGCAGCTCAACAGGGTTTCACGAGCAGTACGTC. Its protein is CASSSTGFHEQYV.

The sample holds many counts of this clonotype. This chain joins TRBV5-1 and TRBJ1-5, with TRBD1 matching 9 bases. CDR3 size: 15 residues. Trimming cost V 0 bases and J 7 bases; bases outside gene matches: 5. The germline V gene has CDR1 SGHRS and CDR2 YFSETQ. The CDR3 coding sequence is TGCGCCAGCAGCTTGGACGGGACAGGGTACCAGCCCCAGCATTTT. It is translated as CASSLDGTGYQPQHF.

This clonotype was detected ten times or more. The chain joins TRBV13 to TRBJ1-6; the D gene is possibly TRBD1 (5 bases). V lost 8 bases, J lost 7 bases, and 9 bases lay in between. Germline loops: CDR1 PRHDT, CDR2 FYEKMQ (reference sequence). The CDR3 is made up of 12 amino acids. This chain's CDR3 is CASGTGNSPLHF. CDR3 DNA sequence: TGTGCCAGCGGGACCGGGAATTCACCCCTCCACTTT.

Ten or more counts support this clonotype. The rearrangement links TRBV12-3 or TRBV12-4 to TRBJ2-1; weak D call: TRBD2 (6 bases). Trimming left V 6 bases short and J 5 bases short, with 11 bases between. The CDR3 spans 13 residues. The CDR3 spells CASSGTVDNEQFF. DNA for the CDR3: TGTGCCAGCAGCGGGACTGTGGACAATGAGCAGTTCTTC.